The T cell receptor (beta chain) under discussion was sequenced for a study of T cells after yellow fever vaccination. Broader study findings: Peaking faster, on day 5 versus 15, the secondary response was nonetheless weaker. Subsequent booster samples again held most clones from primary vaccination (96% CD4, about 90% CD8).

Ten or more counts support this clonotype. The CDR3 runs 13 residues. V was cut by 3 bases and J by 4 bases, with 9 bases left in between. In germline, CDR1 is SGHTA, CDR2 FQGNSA. The 5'RACE template-switching step produced TCR cDNA and added a universal primer site and UMIs. TCRdb used MiXCR to reprocess the 5' RACE reads, holding one entry per CDR3 protein. This sample has about 22,000 distinct CDR3 sequences, with around 5% found just once. This chain connects TRBV7-2 to TRBJ2-5; D unresolved. The material was PBMCs, either bulk or a sorted T-cell subset (CD4+, CD8+, memory, or dextramer-sorted; not recorded which), obtained about 41 days after the first yellow fever vaccination. This clonotype was sampled from a man between 18 and 29 years old who received the YFV17D yellow fever vaccine. The CDR3 region is CASSFGPLETQYF. The CDR3 region has the DNA TGTGCCAGCAGCTTTGGCCCCCTAGAGACCCAGTACTTC.